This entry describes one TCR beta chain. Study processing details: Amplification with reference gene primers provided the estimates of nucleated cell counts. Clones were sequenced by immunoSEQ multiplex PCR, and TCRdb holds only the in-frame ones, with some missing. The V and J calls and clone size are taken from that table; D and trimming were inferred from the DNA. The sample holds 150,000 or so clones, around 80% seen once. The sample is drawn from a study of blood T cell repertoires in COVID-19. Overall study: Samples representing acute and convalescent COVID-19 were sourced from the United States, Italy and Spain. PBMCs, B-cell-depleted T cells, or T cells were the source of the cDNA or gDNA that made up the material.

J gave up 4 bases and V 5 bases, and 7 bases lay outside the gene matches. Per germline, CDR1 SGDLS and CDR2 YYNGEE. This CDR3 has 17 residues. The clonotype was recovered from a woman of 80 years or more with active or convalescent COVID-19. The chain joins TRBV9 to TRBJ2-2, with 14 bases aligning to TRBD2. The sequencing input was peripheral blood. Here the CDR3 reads CASSQTSGGAGTGELFF. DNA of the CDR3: TGTGCCAGCAGTCAGACTAGCGGGGGGGCCGGCACCGGGGAGCTGTTTTTT. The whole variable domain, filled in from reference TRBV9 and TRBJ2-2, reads DSGVTQTPKHLITATGQRVTLRCSPRSGDLSVYWYQQSLDQGLQFLIQYYNGEERAKGNILERFSAQQFPDLHSELNLSSLELGDSALYFCASSQTSGGAGTGELFFGEGSRLTVL.